The entry below gives a single T cell receptor beta chain sequence along with its context. This entry belongs to a study of blood T cell repertoires in COVID-19. Libraries were prepared by immunoSEQ multiplex PCR; TCRdb keeps only in-frame clonotypes and omits some of them. The sample contains some 390,000 clones, about nine tenths of which appear only once. Donors in Cohort 3 counted as recovered after two negative PCRs, clearance, or symptom resolution. The sequence derives from a woman between 25 and 40 years old who had recovered from COVID-19. The sequenced sample was PBMCs or T cells enriched from blood (not recorded which).

The CDR3 loop is CASSQVTLGGGEQYF. CDR3 nucleotides: TGCGCCAGCAGCCAAGTTACGCTCGGCGGGGGGGAGCAGTACTTC. V is TRBV4-3 and J is TRBJ2-7; 8 nucleotides agree with TRBD2. This CDR3 contains 15 residues. V gave up 1 base and J gave up 7 bases; unmatched junction bases: 9. Germline loops: CDR1 LGHNA, CDR2 YSLEER.